Following are 30 T cell receptor beta chains from one sample sequenced in a study of type 1 regulatory T cells. Their target antigens are unknown. General study findings and limits: Compared with non-type 1 regulatory T cells, type 1 regulatory T cells showed a more restricted TCR repertoire.

TCRdb re-called the reads with MiXCR, one entry per CDR3 protein. The table has roughly 71,000 distinct CDR3 sequences, under 25% seen once. The sample comprised cultured type 1 regulatory T (Tr1) cells, either the whole culture or a sorted fraction (not recorded which). The receptors were gathered from a human donor in good health.

The genes are TRBV18 and TRBJ2-2; D gene uncertain. From germline, CDR1 is KGHSH and CDR2 LQKENI. V dropped 0 bases and J dropped 4 bases, with 9 bases sitting between them. The length of the CDR3 is 15 residues. The CDR3 nucleotides read TGTGCCAGCTCACCACCTTCGGTAACCACCGGGGAGCTGTTTTTT. It encodes CASSPPSVTTGELFF.

The rearrangement links TRBV27 to TRBJ1-2; D unresolved. V was pared by 8 bases and J by 4 bases, with 14 bases between. CDR1 and CDR2 (germline): MNHEY, SMNVEV (reference sequence). This CDR3 spans 13 amino acids. CDR3 sequence (DNA): TGTGCCAGCGGCCCGACACCGCTCTATGGCTACACCTTC. This codes for CASGPTPLYGYTF.

The chain links TRBV20-1 to TRBJ2-4; 10 bases align to TRBD2. Germline CDR1 DFQATT, CDR2 SNEGSKA (reference sequence). This CDR3 region has 15 residues. V shed 5 bases and J 0 bases; nucleotides not matched to a gene: 4. In DNA, the CDR3 is TGCAGTGCTCAGACTAGCGGGCTAGCCAAAAACATTCAGTACTTC. It translates to CSAQTSGLAKNIQYF.

This clonotype occurred a few times. J is TRBJ2-7 and V is TRBV6-2 or TRBV6-3; 7 positions match TRBD1. CDR3 length equals 13 residues. Germline V gives CDR1 MNHEY, CDR2 SVGEGT. V was pared by 9 bases and J by 0 bases, with 5 bases of the junction left unmatched. CDR3 DNA: TGTGCCAGTACAAGGGACAGCTCCTACGAGCAGTACTTC. Protein: CASTRDSSYEQYF.

This chain uses TRBV18 with TRBJ1-2; D ambiguous. The germline V gene has CDR1 KGHSH and CDR2 LQKENI. The CDR3 has 13 amino acids. The germline V and J ends were trimmed by 2 bases and 9 bases, with 13 bases remaining between them. The CDR3 coding sequence is TGTGCCAGCTCACCATCGGCTGACTCGAGCTACACCTTC. Protein product: CASSPSADSSYTF.

The rearrangement uses TRBV6-5 and TRBJ2-1; TRBD1 or TRBD2 may be the D gene (5 bases each). The germline V and J ends were trimmed by 4 bases and 0 bases, with 13 bases remaining between them. Germline CDR1 is MNHEY and CDR2 is SVGAGI. This CDR3 has 16 residues. The CDR3 loop is CASSWDGGGSYNEQFF. CDR3 bases: TGTGCCAGCAGTTGGGACGGTGGAGGCTCCTACAATGAGCAGTTCTTC.

The chain is built from TRBV12-3 or TRBV12-4 and TRBJ1-2, with 9 bases lining up with TRBD1. CDR3 length: 12 residues. Losses at the gene ends were 8 bases for V and 4 bases for J; bases not matched to a gene: 2. The CDR3 DNA reads as TGTGCCAGCGGGACAGGGCTCTATGGCTACACCTTC. Translated: CASGTGLYGYTF.

The chain has TRBV20-1 and TRBJ1-2; 8 nucleotides match TRBD1. Per the germline V gene, CDR1 is DFQATT and CDR2 is SNEGSKA (reference sequence). The CDR3 covers 13 residues. J lost 4 bases, V lost 5 bases, and 6 bases had no gene match. CDR3 region: CSAGATGVYGYTF. In DNA, the CDR3 is TGCAGTGCTGGTGCGACAGGGGTCTATGGCTACACCTTC.

This clonotype showed up many times. The chain uses TRBV12-3 or TRBV12-4 and TRBJ2-7, with D possibly being TRBD1 (6 bases). The CDR3 length is 14 residues. Trimming removed 6 bases from V and 4 bases from J, with 16 bases in between. The CDR3: CASSPGQLFYEQYF. The DNA of the CDR3 is TGTGCCAGCAGCCCAGGACAGCTCTTTTACGAGCAGTACTTC.

As regards this clonotype: One base away lies a much larger clone, so this may be a sequencing read error. The chain joins TRBV20-1 to TRBJ2-2; D not certain. Germline V lookup: CDR1 DFQATT, CDR2 SNEGSKA (reference sequence). The length of the CDR3 is 15 residues. V gave up 3 bases and J gave up 9 bases, with 20 bases separating them. CDR3 coding DNA: TGCAGTGCTAGCAAATCGTCCCTTAAAACCAGGGAGCTGTTTTTT. It yields the protein CSASKSSLKTRELFF.

The genes are TRBV20-1 and TRBJ2-3; D gene ambiguous. The germline V gene encodes CDR1 DFQATT and CDR2 SNEGSKA (reference sequence). The length of the CDR3 is 13 residues. Trimming left V 6 bases short and J 2 bases short, with 12 bases between. The CDR3 nucleotides are TGCAGTGCCGAGAGAGCGTTCACAGATACGCAGTATTTT. Translating gives CSAERAFTDTQYF.

This clonotype came up a few times. This sequence joins TRBV20-1 and TRBJ2-7; TRBD2 matches 7 bases. The CDR3 is 14 amino acids. After removal of 3 bases from V and 2 bases from J, the junction contained 7 bases not matched to a gene. Germline V CDR1 and CDR2: DFQATT, SNEGSKA (reference sequence). CDR3 sequence (DNA): TGCAGTGCTAGGCCCGGGGGAGGGCCCTACGAGCAGTACTTC. Protein sequence: CSARPGGGPYEQYF.

The J gene is TRBJ2-3, the V gene TRBV20-1; 9 bases fit TRBD2. The CDR3 covers 14 residues. Germline V gene sequence: CDR1 DFQATT, CDR2 SNEGSKA (reference sequence). Trimming cost V 6 bases and J 3 bases; bases outside gene matches: 7. CDR3 amino acids: CSATGTSLTDTQYF. In DNA form, the CDR3 reads TGCAGTGCGACCGGGACTAGCTTGACAGATACGCAGTATTTT.

This clonotype showed up just a few times. The V and J genes are TRBV9 and TRBJ2-2; unclear D gene. From germline, CDR1 is SGDLS and CDR2 YYNGEE. Trimming removed 0 bases from V and 6 bases from J, with 9 bases in between. This CDR3 contains 14 residues. CDR3 DNA: TGTGCCAGCAGCGTAGCTTTAGGGCCCGGGGAGCTGTTTTTT. It yields the protein CASSVALGPGELFF.

This sequence joins TRBV7-9 and TRBJ2-7; D unclear. The germline V and J ends were trimmed by 5 bases and 6 bases, with 11 bases remaining between them. The CDR3 is 12 residues long. Germline CDR1 SEHNR, CDR2 FQNEAQ (reference sequence). The chain's CDR3 is CASSPPGREQYF. Here the CDR3 DNA reads TGTGCCAGCAGCCCCCCAGGACGCGAGCAGTACTTC.

V is TRBV7-2 and J is TRBJ1-3; maybe TRBD1 (5 bases). V lost 5 bases to trimming and J lost 1 base, with 9 bases between them. This CDR3 comprises 14 residues. Per germline, CDR1 SGHTA and CDR2 FQGNSA. The CDR3 DNA reads TGTGCCAGCAGCCGGCGGGGGTCTGGAAACACCATATATTTT. The encoded protein is CASSRRGSGNTIYF.

This clonotype was picked up a small number of times. The chain recombines TRBV7-9 with TRBJ2-1; 10 positions agree with TRBD2. CDR1 is SEHNR and CDR2 is FQNEAQ in the germline V gene (reference sequence). This CDR3 region has 15 residues. The V and J ends lost 5 bases and 3 bases, in that order; junction bases with no gene match: 4. CDR3 in DNA: TGTGCCAGCAGCCAAACTAGCGGGATCTACAATGAGCAGTTCTTC. It codes for CASSQTSGIYNEQFF.

This clonotype was seen only a few times. This sequence joins TRBV15 and TRBJ2-1; D unclear. The CDR3 extends over 17 amino acids. The V gene's germline CDR1 is LNHNV and CDR2 YYDKDF (reference sequence). The V end was cut by 0 bases, the J end by 1 base, with 13 bases between. The CDR3 bases are TGTGCCACCAGCAGAGATAGTCGGTTTGGGTCCTACAATGAGCAGTTCTTC. This sequence encodes CATSRDSRFGSYNEQFF.

Comment on this clonotype: An end of the junction does not agree with germline; a read error may underlie this. The CDR3 DNA is TGTGCCAGCGCTCCGGGGGACCCGAACGCTGAAGCTTTCTTT. Its translation is CASAPGDPNAEAFF. The chain has TRBV12-3 or TRBV12-4 and TRBJ1-1, with D possibly being TRBD1 (5 bases). The CDR3 has 14 amino acids.

J is TRBJ2-1 and V is TRBV5-4; tentatively, D is TRBD2 (6 bases). The CDR3 is 15 residues long. V shed 3 bases and J shed 6 bases, with 16 bases lying between them. Germline V gene lookup returns CDR1 SGHNT and CDR2 YYREEE (reference sequence). The DNA of the CDR3 is TGTGCCAGCAGCTGGGACTTCCAGCAGCCCAATGAGCAGTTCTTC. Translating it yields CASSWDFQQPNEQFF.

The chain links TRBV7-2 to TRBJ2-1, with TRBD2 matching 7 bases. This CDR3 has 14 residues. The V and J ends lost 5 bases and 7 bases, in that order; junction bases with no gene match: 8. From germline, CDR1 is SGHTA and CDR2 FQGNSA. The CDR3 DNA reads TGTGCCAGCAGCCAACAGCGGGATCAGAATGAGCAGTTCTTC. Protein product: CASSQQRDQNEQFF.

This clonotype has more than one count but fewer than ten. The chain is built from TRBV12-3 or TRBV12-4 and TRBJ2-5; D call uncertain. Deletions cut 3 bases from V and 7 bases from J, with 12 bases between. The CDR3 has 13 amino acids. CDR3 amino acids: CASSLALIGTQYF. CDR3 sequence (DNA): TGTGCCAGCAGTTTGGCGCTGATCGGGACCCAGTACTTC.

A few counts support this clonotype. The chain uses TRBV27 and TRBJ1-6; 8 bases fit TRBD1. The length of the CDR3 is 17 residues. The germline CDR1 and CDR2 sequences are MNHEY and SMNVEV (reference sequence). V lost 5 bases, J lost 2 bases, and 8 bases stayed unmatched. CDR3 protein: CASSPRTGRAYNSPLHF. DNA of the CDR3: TGTGCCAGCAGTCCCCGGACAGGGAGGGCCTATAATTCACCCCTCCACTTT.

The rearrangement joins TRBV12-3 or TRBV12-4 to TRBJ1-2; 8 positions agree with TRBD1. Losses at the gene ends were 6 bases for V and 0 bases for J; bases not matched to a gene: 6. This CDR3 region has 15 residues. The CDR3 nucleotides are TGTGCCAGCAGCCCAGGACAGGGAGCTAACTATGGCTACACCTTC. Translated: CASSPGQGANYGYTF.

Many counts were recorded for this clonotype. The V call is TRBV5-1, the J call TRBJ2-3; 7 bases line up with TRBD2. Germline loops: CDR1 SGHRS, CDR2 YFSETQ. The ends lost 3 bases at V and 2 bases at J; junction bases unmatched: 9. The CDR3 contains 16 residues. CDR3 DNA sequence: TGCGCCAGCAGCTCCGGGGCAGCGGGGCCCACAGATACGCAGTATTTT. Translation gives CASSSGAAGPTDTQYF.

The V and J genes are TRBV9 and TRBJ2-1; D possibly uses TRBD1 or TRBD2 (5 bases each). The CDR3 covers 14 residues. Germline CDR1 reads SGDLS; CDR2 reads YYNGEE. Trimming removed 0 bases at V and 5 bases at J, with 9 bases between. CDR3 amino acids: CASSVAGHNNEQFF. CDR3 nucleotide sequence: TGTGCCAGCAGCGTAGCGGGGCATAACAATGAGCAGTTCTTC.

This clonotype was detected a few times. The chain has TRBV18 and TRBJ2-1, with TRBD2 matching 7 bases. Germline V CDR1 and CDR2: KGHSH, LQKENI. The CDR3 spans 14 residues. V lost 4 bases, J lost 7 bases, and 7 bases stayed unmatched. The CDR3 coding sequence is TGTGCCAGCTCACGCGGGAGCGGCGGTAATGAGCAGTTCTTC. This codes for CASSRGSGGNEQFF. The full variable domain, its missing parts supplied by reference TRBV18 and TRBJ2-1, is NAGVMQNPRHLVRRRGQEARLRCSPMKGHSHVYWYRQLPEEGLKFMVYLQKENIIDESGMPKERFSAEFPKEGPSILRIQQVVRGDSAAYFCASSRGSGGNEQFFGPGTRLTVL.

The chain is built from TRBV28 and TRBJ2-1, with D maybe TRBD1 (5 bases). Looked up from germline, CDR1 is MDHEN and CDR2 is SYDVKM. With 3 bases removed from V and 2 bases from J, the gap between germline ends came to 8 bases. The CDR3 loop spans 14 amino acids. The CDR3 DNA reads TGTGCCAGCAGTTTGGCCAGGGCCTACAATGAGCAGTTCTTC. This sequence encodes CASSLARAYNEQFF. Full variable domain (remainder filled in from reference TRBV28 and TRBJ2-1): DVKVTQSSRYLVKRTGEKVFLECVQDMDHENMFWYRQDPGLGLRLIYFSYDVKMKEKGDIPEGYSVSREKKERFSLILESASTNQTSMYLCASSLARAYNEQFFGPGTRLTVL.

V usage is TRBV5-1 and J usage is TRBJ2-7; tentative D call: TRBD2 (6 bases). The ends were cut back, 5 bases at V and 2 bases at J, with 17 bases in the middle. From germline, CDR1 is SGHRS and CDR2 YFSETQ. CDR3 length equals 15 residues. In DNA, the CDR3 is TGCGCCAGCAGGACAGCGGGTAATGATGCCTACGAGCAGTACTTC. It yields the protein CASRTAGNDAYEQYF.

The chain links TRBV7-6 to TRBJ2-1; 7 positions agree with TRBD2. Looked up from germline, CDR1 is SGHVS and CDR2 is FNYEAQ. This CDR3 spans 16 amino acids. After removal of 2 bases from V and 8 bases from J, the junction contained 12 bases not matched to a gene. CDR3 loop: CASSLRPGGGDHEQFF. For the CDR3, the DNA is TGTGCCAGCAGCTTAAGGCCGGGTGGGGGGGACCATGAGCAGTTCTTC. The whole variable domain, filled in from reference TRBV7-6 and TRBJ2-1, reads GAGVSQSPRYKVTKRGQDVALRCDPISGHVSLYWYRQALGQGPEFLTYFNYEAQQDKSGLPNDRFSAERPEGSISTLTIQRTEQRDSAMYRCASSLRPGGGDHEQFFGPGTRLTVL.